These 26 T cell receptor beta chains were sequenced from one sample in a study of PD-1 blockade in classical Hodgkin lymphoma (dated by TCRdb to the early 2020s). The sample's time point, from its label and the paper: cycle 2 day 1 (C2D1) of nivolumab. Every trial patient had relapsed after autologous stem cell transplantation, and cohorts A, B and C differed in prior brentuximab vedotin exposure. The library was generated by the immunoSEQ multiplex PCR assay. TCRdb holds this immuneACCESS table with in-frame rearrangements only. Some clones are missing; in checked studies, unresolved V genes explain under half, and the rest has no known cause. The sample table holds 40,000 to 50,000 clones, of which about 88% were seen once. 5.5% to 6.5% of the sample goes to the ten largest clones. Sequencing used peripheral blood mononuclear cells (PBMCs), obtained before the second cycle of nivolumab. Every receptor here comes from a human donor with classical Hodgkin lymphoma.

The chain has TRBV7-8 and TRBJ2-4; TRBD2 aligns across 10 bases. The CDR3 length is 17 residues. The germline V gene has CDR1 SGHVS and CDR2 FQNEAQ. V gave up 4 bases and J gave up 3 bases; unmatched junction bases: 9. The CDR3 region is CASSSGLSGGDKNIQYF. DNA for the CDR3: TGTGCCAGCAGCTCGGGACTGAGCGGGGGGGACAAAAACATTCAGTACTTC.

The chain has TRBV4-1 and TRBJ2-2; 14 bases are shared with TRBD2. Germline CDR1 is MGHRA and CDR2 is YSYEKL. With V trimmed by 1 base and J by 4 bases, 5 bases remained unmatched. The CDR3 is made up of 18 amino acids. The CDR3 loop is CASSQGGLAGVGTGELFF. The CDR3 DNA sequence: TGCGCCAGCAGCCAAGGGGGACTAGCGGGAGTTGGCACCGGGGAGCTGTTTTTT.

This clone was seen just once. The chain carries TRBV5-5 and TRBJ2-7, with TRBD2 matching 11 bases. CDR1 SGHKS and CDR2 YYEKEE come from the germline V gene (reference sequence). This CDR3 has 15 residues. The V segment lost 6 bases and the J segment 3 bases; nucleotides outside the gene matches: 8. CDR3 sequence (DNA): TGTGCCAGCACCACCGGGACTAGCGGAGGCTACGAGCAGTACTTC. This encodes CASTTGTSGGYEQYF.

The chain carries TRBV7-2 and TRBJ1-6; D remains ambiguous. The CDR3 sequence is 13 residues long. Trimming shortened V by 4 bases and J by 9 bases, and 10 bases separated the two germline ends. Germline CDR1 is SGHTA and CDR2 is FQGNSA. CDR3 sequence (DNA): TGTGCCAGCAGCTCCCAAGAGGGTTCACCCCTCCACTTT. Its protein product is CASSSQEGSPLHF.

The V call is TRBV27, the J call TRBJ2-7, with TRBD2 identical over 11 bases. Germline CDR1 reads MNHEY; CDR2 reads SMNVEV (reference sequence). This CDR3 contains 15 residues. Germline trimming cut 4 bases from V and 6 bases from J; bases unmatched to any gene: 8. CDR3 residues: CASSSEGLAGGEQYF. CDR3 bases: TGTGCCAGCAGTTCTGAGGGGCTAGCGGGAGGCGAGCAGTACTTC.

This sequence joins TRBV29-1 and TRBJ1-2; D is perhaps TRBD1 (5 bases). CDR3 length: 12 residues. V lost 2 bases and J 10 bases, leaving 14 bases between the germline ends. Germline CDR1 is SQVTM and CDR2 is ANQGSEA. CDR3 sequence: CSVESGGGSYTF. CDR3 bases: TGCAGCGTTGAATCTGGGGGAGGATCCTACACCTTC.

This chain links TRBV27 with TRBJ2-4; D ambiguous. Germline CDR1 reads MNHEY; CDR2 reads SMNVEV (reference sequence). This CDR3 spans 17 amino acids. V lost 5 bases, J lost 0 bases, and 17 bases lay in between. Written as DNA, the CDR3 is TGTGCCAGCAGTCCGATGACCACCTCGAGAGCCAAAAACATTCAGTACTTC. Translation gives CASSPMTTSRAKNIQYF.

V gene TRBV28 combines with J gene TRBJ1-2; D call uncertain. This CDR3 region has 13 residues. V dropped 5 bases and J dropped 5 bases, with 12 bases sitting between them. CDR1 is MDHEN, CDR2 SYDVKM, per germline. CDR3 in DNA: TGTGCCAGCAGTCCTCAGATGATATATGGCTACACCTTC. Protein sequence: CASSPQMIYGYTF.

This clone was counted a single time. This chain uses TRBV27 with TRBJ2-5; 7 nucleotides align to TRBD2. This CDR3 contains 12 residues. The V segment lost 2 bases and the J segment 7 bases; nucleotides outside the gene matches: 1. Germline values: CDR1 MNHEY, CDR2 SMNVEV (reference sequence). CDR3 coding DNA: TGTGCCAGCAGTTTAGGGGGGGGGACCCAGTACTTC. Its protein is CASSLGGGTQYF.

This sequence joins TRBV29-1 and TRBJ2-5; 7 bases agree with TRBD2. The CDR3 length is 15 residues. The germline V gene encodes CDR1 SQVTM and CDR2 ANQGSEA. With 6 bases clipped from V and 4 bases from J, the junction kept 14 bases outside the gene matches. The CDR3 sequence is CSVGEAGPAGETQYF. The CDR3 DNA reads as TGCAGCGTCGGAGAAGCGGGGCCCGCGGGAGAGACCCAGTACTTC.

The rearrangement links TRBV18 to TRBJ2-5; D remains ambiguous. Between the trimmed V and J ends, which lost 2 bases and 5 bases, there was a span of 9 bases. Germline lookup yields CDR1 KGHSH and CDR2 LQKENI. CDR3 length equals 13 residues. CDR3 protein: CASSPVPQETQYF. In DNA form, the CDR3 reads TGTGCCAGCTCACCAGTCCCCCAGGAGACCCAGTACTTC.

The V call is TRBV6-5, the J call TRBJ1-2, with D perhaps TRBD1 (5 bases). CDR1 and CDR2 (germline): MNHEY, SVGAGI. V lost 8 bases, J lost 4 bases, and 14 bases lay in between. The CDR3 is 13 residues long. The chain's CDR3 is CASYKGQGYGYTF. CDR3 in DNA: TGTGCCAGCTATAAAGGGCAGGGCTATGGCTACACCTTC.

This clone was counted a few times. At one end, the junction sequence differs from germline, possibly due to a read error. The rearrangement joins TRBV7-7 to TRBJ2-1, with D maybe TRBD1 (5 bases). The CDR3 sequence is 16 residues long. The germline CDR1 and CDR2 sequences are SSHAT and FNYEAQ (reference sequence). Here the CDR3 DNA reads TGTGCTAGCAGCTTAGGGGCTCAGGGCAATTACAATGAGCAGTTCTTC. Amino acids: CASSLGAQGNYNEQFF.

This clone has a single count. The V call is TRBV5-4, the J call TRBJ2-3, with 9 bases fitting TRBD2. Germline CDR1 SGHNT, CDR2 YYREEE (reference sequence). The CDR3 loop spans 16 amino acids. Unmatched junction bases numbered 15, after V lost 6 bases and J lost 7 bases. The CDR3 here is CASTIDGGRGGNTQYF. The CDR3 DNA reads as TGTGCCAGCACCATAGATGGCGGGAGGGGAGGAAATACGCAGTATTTT.

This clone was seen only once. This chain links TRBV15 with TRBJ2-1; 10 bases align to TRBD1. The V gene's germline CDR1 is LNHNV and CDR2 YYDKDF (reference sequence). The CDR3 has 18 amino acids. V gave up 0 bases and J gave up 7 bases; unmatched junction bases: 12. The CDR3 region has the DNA TGTGCCACCAGCAGAGATGGGCTTGGGCGGACAGGGGGGAATGAGCAGTTCTTC. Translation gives CATSRDGLGRTGGNEQFF.

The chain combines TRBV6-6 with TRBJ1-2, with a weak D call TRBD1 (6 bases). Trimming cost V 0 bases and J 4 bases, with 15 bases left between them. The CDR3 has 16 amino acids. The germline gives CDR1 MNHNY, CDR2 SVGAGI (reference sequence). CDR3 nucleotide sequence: TGTGCCAGCAGTTACTCGAGAGCGGACAGCCCCTATGGCTACACCTTC. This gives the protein CASSYSRADSPYGYTF.

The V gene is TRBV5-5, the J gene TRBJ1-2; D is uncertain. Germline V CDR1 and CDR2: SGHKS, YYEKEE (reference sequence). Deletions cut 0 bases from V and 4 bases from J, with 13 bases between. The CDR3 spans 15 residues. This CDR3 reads CASSLGLLQSYGYTF. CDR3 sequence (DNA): TGTGCCAGCAGCTTGGGACTTTTACAATCCTATGGCTACACCTTC.

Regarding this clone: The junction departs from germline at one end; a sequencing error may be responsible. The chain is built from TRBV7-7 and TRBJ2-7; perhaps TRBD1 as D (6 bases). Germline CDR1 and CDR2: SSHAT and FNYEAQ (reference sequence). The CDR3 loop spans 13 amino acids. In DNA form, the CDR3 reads TGTGCTAGCAGCGTAGACAGGTCCAACGAGCAGTACTTC. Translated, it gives CASSVDRSNEQYF.

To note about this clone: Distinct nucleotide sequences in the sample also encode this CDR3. This CDR3 reads CASSEVWDQPQHF. The CDR3 bases are TGTGCCAGCAGTGAAGTTTGGGATCAGCCCCAGCATTTT. V is TRBV6-1 and J is TRBJ1-5; the D is unclear. The ends were cut back, 1 base at V and 5 bases at J, with 6 bases in the middle. CDR3 size: 13 residues. Germline V gene data show CDR1 as MNHNS and CDR2 as SASEGT.

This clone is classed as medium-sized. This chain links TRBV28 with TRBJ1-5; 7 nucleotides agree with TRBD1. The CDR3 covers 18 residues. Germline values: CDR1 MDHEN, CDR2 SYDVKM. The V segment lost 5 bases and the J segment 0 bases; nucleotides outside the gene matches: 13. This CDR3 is CASSTTGQSLYSNQPQHF. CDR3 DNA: TGTGCCAGCAGTACCACGGGACAGAGCCTTTATAGCAATCAGCCCCAGCATTTT.

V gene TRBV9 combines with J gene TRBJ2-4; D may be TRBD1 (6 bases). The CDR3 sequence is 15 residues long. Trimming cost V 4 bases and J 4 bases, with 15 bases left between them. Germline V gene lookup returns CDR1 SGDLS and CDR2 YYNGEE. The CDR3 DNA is TGTGCCAGCAGCCCTGACCTGAGGGGGAAAAACATTCAGTACTTC. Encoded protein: CASSPDLRGKNIQYF.

This CDR3 reads CASSQQTSGIYNEQFF. CDR3 DNA sequence: TGCGCCAGCAGCCAACAGACTAGCGGGATCTACAATGAGCAGTTCTTC. The chain couples TRBV5-1 to TRBJ2-1; TRBD2 matches 11 bases. CDR3 length equals 16 residues. Germline assignment: CDR1 SGHRS and CDR2 YFSETQ. Trimming at V came to 4 bases and at J to 3 bases, leaving 6 bases not matched to a gene.

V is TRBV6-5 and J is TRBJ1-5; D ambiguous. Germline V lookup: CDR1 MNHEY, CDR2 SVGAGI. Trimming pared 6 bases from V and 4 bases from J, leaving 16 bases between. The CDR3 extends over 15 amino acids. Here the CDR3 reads CASRTTVWSNQPQHF. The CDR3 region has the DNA TGTGCCAGCAGGACTACAGTGTGGTCTAATCAGCCCCAGCATTTT.

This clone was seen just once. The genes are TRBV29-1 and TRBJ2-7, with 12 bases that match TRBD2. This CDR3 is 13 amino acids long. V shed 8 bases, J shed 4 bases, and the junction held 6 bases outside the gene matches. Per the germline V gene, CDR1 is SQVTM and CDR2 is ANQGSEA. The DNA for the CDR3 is TGCAGCAGACTAGCGGGAGTTTGGTACGAGCAGTACTTC. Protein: CSRLAGVWYEQYF.

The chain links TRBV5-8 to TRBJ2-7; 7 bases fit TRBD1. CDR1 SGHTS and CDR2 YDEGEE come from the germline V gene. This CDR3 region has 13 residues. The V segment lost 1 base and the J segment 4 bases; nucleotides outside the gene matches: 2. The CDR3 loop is CASSLQQGYEQYF. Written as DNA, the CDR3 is TGTGCCAGCAGCTTGCAACAGGGGTACGAGCAGTACTTC.

CDR3 bases: TGTGCCAGCAGCTTCAATCAGGCTAATGAAAAACTGTTTTTT. This sequence encodes CASSFNQANEKLFF. The chain employs TRBV6-1 and TRBJ1-4; D not certain. The CDR3 is 14 amino acids. Trimming took 6 bases from V and 3 from J, leaving 11 bases between them. Germline assignment: CDR1 MNHNS and CDR2 SASEGT.